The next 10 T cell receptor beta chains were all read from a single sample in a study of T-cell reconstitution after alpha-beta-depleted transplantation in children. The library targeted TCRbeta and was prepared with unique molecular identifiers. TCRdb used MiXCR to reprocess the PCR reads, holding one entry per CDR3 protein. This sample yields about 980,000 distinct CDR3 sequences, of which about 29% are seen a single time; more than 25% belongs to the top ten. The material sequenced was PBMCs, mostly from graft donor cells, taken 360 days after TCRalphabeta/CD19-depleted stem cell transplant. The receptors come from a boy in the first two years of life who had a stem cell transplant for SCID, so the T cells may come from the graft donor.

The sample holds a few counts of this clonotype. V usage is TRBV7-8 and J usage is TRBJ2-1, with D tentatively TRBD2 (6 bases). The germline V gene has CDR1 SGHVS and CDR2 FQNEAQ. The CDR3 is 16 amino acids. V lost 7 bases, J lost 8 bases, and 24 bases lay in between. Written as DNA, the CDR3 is TGTGCCAGCATCCAAGAAGCCGGGACTCCCGTGGATGAGCAGTTCTTC. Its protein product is CASIQEAGTPVDEQFF.

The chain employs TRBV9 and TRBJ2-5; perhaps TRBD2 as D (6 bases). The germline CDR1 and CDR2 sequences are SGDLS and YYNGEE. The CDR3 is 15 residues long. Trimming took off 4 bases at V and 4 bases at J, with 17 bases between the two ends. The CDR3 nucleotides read TGTGCCAGCAGCCCCCGGACTACCTCCAGAGAGACCCAGTACTTC. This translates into CASSPRTTSRETQYF. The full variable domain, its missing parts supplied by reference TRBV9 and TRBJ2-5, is DSGVTQTPKHLITATGQRVTLRCSPRSGDLSVYWYQQSLDQGLQFLIQYYNGEERAKGNILERFSAQQFPDLHSELNLSSLELGDSALYFCASSPRTTSRETQYFGPGTRLLVL.

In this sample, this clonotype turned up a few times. For the CDR3, the DNA is TGTGCCAGCAGGACGCCTCATGGCTACACCTTC. It yields the protein CASRTPHGYTF. The chain links TRBV12-3 or TRBV12-4 to TRBJ1-2; no clear D gene. The CDR3 has 11 residues. Trimming stripped 6 bases from V and 6 bases from J, with 8 bases between.

CDR3 DNA sequence: TGCAGTGCTATAGGACAGGGAGTGAAGACCCAGTACTTC. The encoded protein is CSAIGQGVKTQYF. The genes are TRBV20-1 and TRBJ2-5, with 8 bases matching TRBD1. Germline V gene lookup returns CDR1 DFQATT and CDR2 SNEGSKA (reference sequence). V gave up 4 bases and J gave up 6 bases; unmatched junction bases: 7. This CDR3 is built from 13 residues.

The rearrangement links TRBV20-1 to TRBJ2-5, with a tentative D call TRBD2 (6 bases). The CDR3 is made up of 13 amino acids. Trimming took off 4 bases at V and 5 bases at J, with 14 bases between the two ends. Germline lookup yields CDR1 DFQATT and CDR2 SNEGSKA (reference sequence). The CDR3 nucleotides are TGCAGTGCTACTCGGGGGTACGGGGAGACCCAGTACTTC. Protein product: CSATRGYGETQYF.

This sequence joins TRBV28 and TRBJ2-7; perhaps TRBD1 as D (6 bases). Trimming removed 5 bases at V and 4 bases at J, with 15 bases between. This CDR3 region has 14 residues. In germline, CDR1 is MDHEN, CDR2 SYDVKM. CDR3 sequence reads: CASSPLLTGYEQYF. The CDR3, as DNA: TGTGCCAGCAGTCCTCTATTAACAGGGTACGAGCAGTACTTC.

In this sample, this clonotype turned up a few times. The CDR3 DNA sequence: TGTGCCAGCAGCCAGTTGGGGATCCACGAGCAGTACTTC. Its protein product is CASSQLGIHEQYF. The chain joins TRBV3-1 to TRBJ2-7; unclear D gene. CDR1 and CDR2 (germline): LGHDT, YNNKEL (reference sequence). The CDR3 runs to 13 residues. The V and J ends lost 3 bases and 5 bases respectively, with 11 bases between them.

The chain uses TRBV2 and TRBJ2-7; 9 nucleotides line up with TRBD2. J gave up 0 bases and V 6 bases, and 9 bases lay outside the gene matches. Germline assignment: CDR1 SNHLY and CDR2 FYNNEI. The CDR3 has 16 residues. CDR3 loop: CASSLAGALPSYEQYF. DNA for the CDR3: TGTGCCAGCAGCTTAGCGGGGGCACTACCCTCCTACGAGCAGTACTTC.

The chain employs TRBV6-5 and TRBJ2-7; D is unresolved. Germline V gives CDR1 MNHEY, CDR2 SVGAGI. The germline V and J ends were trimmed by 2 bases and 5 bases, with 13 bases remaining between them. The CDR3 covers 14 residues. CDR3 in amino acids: CASSYRASGHEQYF. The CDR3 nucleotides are TGTGCCAGCAGTTACCGGGCTAGTGGCCACGAGCAGTACTTC.

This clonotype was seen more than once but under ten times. The CDR3 DNA reads TGCGCCAGCAGCTTGGGTAGCGAAAGCACAGATACGCAGTATTTT. It translates to CASSLGSESTDTQYF. This chain uses TRBV5-1 with TRBJ2-3; maybe TRBD2 (5 bases). V lost 0 bases, J lost 0 bases, and 8 bases lay in between. This CDR3 contains 15 residues. The germline V gene has CDR1 SGHRS and CDR2 YFSETQ.